Sequencing of this TCR beta chain was carried out in a study of early T cells in non-severe SARS-CoV-2 infection. In this sample, this clonotype turned up once. Unique molecular identifiers (one per individual cDNA molecule) were attached. TCRdb reprocessed the 5' RACE reads via MiXCR and lists one record per CDR3 protein. This sample has some 50,000 distinct CDR3 sequences, with 7.5% to 9.5% found just once. Per the germline V gene, CDR1 is ENHRY and CDR2 is SYGVKD. This CDR3 contains 13 residues. Trimming stripped 10 bases from V and 2 bases from J, with 13 bases between. The rearrangement uses TRBV10-3 and TRBJ2-3; D remains ambiguous. Specimen: whole blood, collected at baseline. The sequence came from an adult who was a healthcare worker with PCR-confirmed SARS-CoV-2 infection or an uninfected control (not recorded which). The CDR3: CATSLAITDTQYF. CDR3 nucleotides: TGTGCCACCTCCCTCGCCATCACAGATACGCAGTATTTT.